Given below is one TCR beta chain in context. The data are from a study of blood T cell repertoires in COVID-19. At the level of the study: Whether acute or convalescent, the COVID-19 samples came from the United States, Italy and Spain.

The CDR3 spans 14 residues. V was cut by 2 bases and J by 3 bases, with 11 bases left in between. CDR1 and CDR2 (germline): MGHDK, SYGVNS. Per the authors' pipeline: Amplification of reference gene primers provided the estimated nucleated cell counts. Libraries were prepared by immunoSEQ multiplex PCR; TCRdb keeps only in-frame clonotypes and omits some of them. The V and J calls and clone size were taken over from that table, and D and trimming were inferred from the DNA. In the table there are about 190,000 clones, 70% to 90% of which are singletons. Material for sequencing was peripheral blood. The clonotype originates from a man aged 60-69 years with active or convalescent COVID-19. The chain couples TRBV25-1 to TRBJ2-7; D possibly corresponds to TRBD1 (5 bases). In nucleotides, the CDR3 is TGTGCCAGCAGTGAAGTAGGGGATTTCTACGAGCAGTACTTC. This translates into CASSEVGDFYEQYF.